Listed below are T cell receptor beta chains from one sample, sequenced in a study of T cell repertoires in cytomegalovirus infection. TCRdb reprocessed the reads with MiXCR, giving one entry per CDR3 protein. The sample has about 890,000 distinct CDR3 sequences; around 31% are singletons. What these receptors recognize is not known. The sequencing here drew on cultured CD8+ T cells from PBMCs, taken from culture after CMV antigen stimulation. These receptors originate from a human donor in good health (CMV status not recorded). Some clones in this sample may be carry-over from other donors' samples. Both conserved end residues are part of each CDR3.

>TRBV20-1|TRBJ2-7
CSAFYRDRVSYEQYF
>TRBV13|TRBJ1-2
CASRPGQGGGYTF
>TRBV20-1|TRBJ2-1
CSARDISGGSPYNEQFF
>TRBV6-1|TRBJ2-7
CASSPRNGGDEQYF
>TRBV9|TRBJ2-3
CASSAPTGEGTDTQYF
>TRBV7-3|TRBJ1-1
CASSLTHWTRDPYTEAFF
>TRBV19|TRBJ2-1
CASSIRAGGSYNEQFF
>TRBV2|TRBJ1-5
CASRRGMGDQPQHF
>TRBV19|TRBJ2-2
CASSIHPGTGELFF
>TRBV25-1|TRBJ2-3
CASSERGLPTDTQYF
>TRBV27|TRBJ2-1
CASSLSGSGFNEQFF
>TRBV12-3/TRBV12-4|TRBJ2-2
CASRGSGGAGGELFF
>TRBV29-1|TRBJ2-5
CSFWDVKKRDKESQYF
>TRBV7-9|TRBJ1-2
CASTEMGYYGYTF
>TRBV7-2|TRBJ2-5
CASSISDRGEETQYF
>TRBV15|TRBJ1-1
CATSRQRQIYMNTEAFF
>TRBV6-6|TRBJ2-1
CASSYSGDGSKEQFF
>TRBV11-3|TRBJ2-3
CASSLAPDRATDTQYF
>TRBV29-1|TRBJ1-1
CSAYGGENTEAFF
>TRBV18|TRBJ2-7
CASSPVPTGDRNSYEQYF
>TRBV27|TRBJ1-5
CASSLSGFDTGLDSNQPQHF
>TRBV6-1|TRBJ1-1
CASTTDSFFEAFF
>TRBV11-3|TRBJ2-7
CASSSGTDSYEQYF
>TRBV19|TRBJ2-1
CASSMGGRFGYNEQFF
>TRBV9|TRBJ1-3
CASSYPGNTIYF
>TRBV6-5|TRBJ2-7
CASSYSRGGEQYF
>TRBV2|TRBJ2-2
CAPLSATGELFF